A selection of T cell receptor beta chains follows, all from one sample in a study of blood T cell repertoires in COVID-19. The assay was immunoSEQ multiplex PCR, and TCRdb's table has in-frame clones only and misses some. In the table there are some 120,000 clones, more than 60% of which are singletons. Sequenced sample: peripheral blood. The receptors here all came from a woman aged 70-85 years with acute or convalescent COVID-19. Both conserved end residues are part of each CDR3. A D gene is named only where the DNA matches it firmly. Size is stated for part of the rows, as once, few or many counts, or as a class when the clone is expanded.

V gene	J gene	clone size	D gene	CDR3 protein	CDR3 DNA
TRBV28	TRBJ1-1	-	-	CASRNTEAFF	TGTGCCAGCCGGAACACTGAAGCTTTCTTT
TRBV12-3/TRBV12-4	TRBJ2-7	-	TRBD1	CASSGQGAEQYF	TGTGCCAGCAGCGGACAGGGGGCCGAGCAGTACTTC
TRBV5-6	TRBJ1-6	-	-	CASSLAQLYNSPLHF	TGTGCCAGCAGCTTGGCCCAACTCTATAATTCACCCCTCCACTTT
TRBV10-2	TRBJ2-7	once	-	CASNNRDNYEQYF	TGCGCCAGCAATAACCGGGACAACTACGAGCAGTACTTC
TRBV7-8	TRBJ2-1	few	TRBD2	CASSFGTSGDNEQFF	TGTGCCAGCAGCTTCGGGACTAGCGGGGACAATGAGCAGTTCTTC
TRBV2	TRBJ2-5	-	TRBD1	CASSLQGLETQYF	TGTGCCAGCAGTTTACAGGGGTTAGAGACCCAGTACTTC
TRBV11-2	TRBJ2-1	few	-	CASSLGGLLTHNEQFF	TGTGCCAGCAGCTTAGGCGGGCTGCTTACTCACAATGAGCAGTTCTTC
TRBV18	TRBJ2-5	few	-	CASSWTPQETQYF	TGTGCCAGCTCTTGGACACCTCAAGAGACCCAGTACTTC
TRBV19	TRBJ1-3	-	TRBD1	CASSPGTGLGLSSGNTIYF	TGTGCCAGTAGTCCCGGGACAGGCCTGGGCCTGAGCTCTGGAAACACCATATATTTT
TRBV7-2	TRBJ2-2	-	TRBD1	CASSAGQGPGELFF	TGTGCCAGCAGTGCGGGACAGGGGCCCGGGGAGCTGTTTTTT
TRBV28	TRBJ2-7	-	TRBD1	CASSFSRGQGAVEQYF	TGTGCCAGCAGTTTCAGCAGAGGACAGGGGGCGGTCGAGCAGTACTTC
TRBV7-2	TRBJ1-4	few	TRBD1	CASSPGQGTNEKLFF	TGTGCCAGCAGTCCGGGACAGGGGACTAATGAAAAACTGTTTTTT
TRBV5-4	TRBJ2-7	-	TRBD2	CASSSGGTSGAIYEQYF	TGTGCCAGCAGCTCTGGGGGGACTAGCGGGGCAATATACGAGCAGTACTTC
TRBV2	TRBJ1-1	-	-	CASSYPTEAFF	TGTGCCAGCAGCTATCCGACTGAAGCTTTCTTT
TRBV7-2	TRBJ1-5	once	-	CASSLGGTQPQHF	TGTGCCAGCAGCTTGGGGGGGACTCAGCCCCAGCATTTT
TRBV28	TRBJ2-1	few	TRBD2	CASSPMGGKGNEQFF	TGTGCCAGCAGTCCAATGGGGGGGAAGGGCAATGAGCAGTTCTTC
TRBV14	TRBJ1-1	many	-	CASSQAGLTEAFF	TGTGCCAGCAGCCAAGCGGGACTTACTGAAGCTTTCTTT
TRBV18	TRBJ2-7	few	TRBD1	CASSPSIHRDRPYEQYF	TGTGCCAGCTCACCGTCAATTCACCGGGACAGGCCCTACGAGCAGTACTTC
TRBV30	TRBJ1-4	once	TRBD1	CAWSPPQGTDEKLFF	TGTGCCTGGAGCCCCCCCCAAGGGACAGATGAAAAACTGTTTTTT
TRBV28	TRBJ1-2	once	TRBD1	CASSLSPGGNYGYTF	TGTGCCAGCAGTTTATCACCAGGGGGGAACTATGGCTACACCTTC
TRBV10-3	TRBJ1-4	-	-	CAISESTGWGNEKLFF	TGTGCCATCAGTGAGTCCACAGGGTGGGGTAATGAAAAACTGTTTTTT
TRBV3-1/TRBV3-2	TRBJ1-4	-	-	CASSQQGTNEKLFF	TGTGCCAGCAGCCAACAGGGTACTAATGAAAAACTGTTTTTT